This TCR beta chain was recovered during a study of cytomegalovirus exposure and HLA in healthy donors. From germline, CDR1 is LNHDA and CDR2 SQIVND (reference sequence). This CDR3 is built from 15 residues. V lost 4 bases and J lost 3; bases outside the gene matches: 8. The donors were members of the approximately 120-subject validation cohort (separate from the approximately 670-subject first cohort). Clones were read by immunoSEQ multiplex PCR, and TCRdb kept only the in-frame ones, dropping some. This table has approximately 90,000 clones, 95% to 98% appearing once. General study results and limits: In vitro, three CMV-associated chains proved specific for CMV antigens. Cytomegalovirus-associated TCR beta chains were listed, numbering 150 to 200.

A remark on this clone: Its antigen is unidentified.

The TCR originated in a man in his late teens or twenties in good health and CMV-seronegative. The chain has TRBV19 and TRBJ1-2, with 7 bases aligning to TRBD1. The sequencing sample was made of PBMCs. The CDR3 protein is CASSKGTAWDYGYTF. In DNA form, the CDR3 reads TGTGCCAGTAGTAAGGGGACAGCGTGGGACTATGGCTACACCTTC.